This T cell receptor beta chain was recovered during a study of cytomegalovirus exposure and HLA in healthy donors (dated by TCRdb to the late 2010s). Some background on the complete study: According to a later analysis, the 120 validation repertoires were produced on the same platform as the 666 repertoires of the first cohort. The study aimed to test whether cataloging public T cell receptors could reveal signatures of past pathogen exposure. Along with the roughly 670-subject first cohort, a separate validation cohort of over 90 different subjects was used. High-throughput TCR immunosequencing, statistical association of individual TCRs with disease status, and machine learning were combined to predict cytomegalovirus infection status. Results and caveats for the whole study, not just this receptor: It was suggested by the authors that the approach could potentially be generalized to other disease states and immunological phenotypes. In the study, some 160 TCR beta chains were listed as associated with cytomegalovirus. Of the cluster scores, roughly 95% were above 0 in a later analysis, which found that TCRs clustered in the first cohort also tended to co-occur in the approximately 130 validation repertoires. A few of the identified cytomegalovirus-associated TCR beta chains were confirmed in vitro to be specific for cytomegalovirus antigens. In both the original and validation cohorts, the classifier was reported to diagnose cytomegalovirus status with high specificity and sensitivity. The validation cohort had no HLA typing available for a later analysis, so co-occurrence within that cohort was assessed over all 120 or so repertoires. Across donors, most TCR sequences were observed very rarely, whereas some public TCRs were present in many individuals.

Libraries were prepared through the immunoSEQ multiplex PCR assay. The paper's data handling went like this. A statistical classification framework was built for diagnosing cytomegalovirus status from the catalog of TCR beta chain sequences. TCRdb limited this immuneACCESS table to in-frame rearrangements with V and J called. A share of clones is missing; checked studies link under half to unresolved V genes, and the rest is unexplained. V and J calls and clone size are given by that table; D and trimming were obtained from the DNA. The sample has roughly 250,000 clones on record, 75% to 90% of them singletons. The top ten clonotypes cover 1% to 1.5% of the sample. Worth noting for this clone: Its cognate antigen has yet to be identified. Base qualities are missing; no much larger clone stands one base away.

Separate from the approximately 670-subject first cohort, the validation cohort of about 110 subjects was the group to which the donors belonged. For this chain, trimming is 3 bases at the V end and 3 bases at the J end, and the number of junction bases without a gene match is 5. The CDR3, from cysteine to phenylalanine, totals 16 residues. The only DNA kept is the CDR3, 48 bases in frame from the first base. From the germline V gene, CDR1 is MDHEN and CDR2 is SYDVKM. The material sequenced was PBMCs. This chain joins TRBV28 to TRBJ1-2; TRBD1 lines up with 12 middle nucleotides. This receptor was identified in a woman in her twenties or thirties in good health and CMV-seropositive. The nucleotide sequence reads TGTGCCAGCAGTTTGGGACAGGGGGCCATTTACTATGGCTACACCTTC. It encodes CASSLGQGAIYYGYTF.